This paragraph covers one T cell receptor beta chain sequence. What it binds is not known. The data stem from a study of blood T cells in healthy people across ages. Overall study findings and caveats: Relative to aged donors, long-lived donors carried more naive CD4+ cells and displayed higher diversity.

Then a second PCR, running about 7 to 11 cycles, was carried out with a sample-barcoded 5' primer and a J-beta primer mix. From each sample, at least 3 million paired-end reads containing CDR3 were obtained. One entry per CDR3 protein results from TCRdb running MiXCR on the 5' RACE reads. This repertoire shows 1.5 million to 2 million distinct CDR3 sequences, about 31% found once; its top ten account for around 10%. Each sample gave at least 6.5 million isolated PBMCs. V gave up 7 bases and J gave up 0 bases, with 12 bases separating them. The CDR3 runs 14 residues. In germline, CDR1 is DFQATT, CDR2 SNEGSKA (reference sequence).

This chain links TRBV20-1 with TRBJ2-2; tentative D call: TRBD2 (6 bases). The sequencing input was blood. The sequence was collected from a woman aged 25 to 39 in good health. The CDR3 region has the DNA TGCAGTGGCTCACCTAGCGCGAACACCGGGGAGCTGTTTTTT. Protein: CSGSPSANTGELFF.